Listed below are T cell receptor beta chains from one sample, sequenced in a study of cytomegalovirus exposure and HLA in healthy donors. Using immunoSEQ multiplex PCR, the repertoire was profiled, and TCRdb retains in-frame clones only, with some absent. The sample holds about 150,000 clones, just under 75% seen once. The sequenced sample was PBMCs. The receptors stem from a woman under 30 in good health and CMV-seronegative. The CDR3 runs from the conserved cysteine through the conserved F or W. The D gene is left open where the match is weak. A clone size is listed for some rows: how often the clone was seen (once, few, many), or a class if it is expanded.

CDR3 length: 15
clone size: NA
D gene: TRBD1
V gene: TRBV5-5
J gene: TRBJ1-4
CDR3 protein: CASTLMQGGGEKLFF
CDR3 DNA: TGTGCCAGCACCTTAATGCAGGGGGGAGGTGAAAAACTGTTTTTT

CDR3 length: 14
clone size: NA
D gene: NA
V gene: TRBV7-9
J gene: TRBJ2-2
CDR3 protein: CASSPTAGAGELFF
CDR3 DNA: TGTGCCAGCAGCCCGACAGCTGGGGCCGGGGAGCTGTTTTTT

CDR3 length: 14
clone size: once
D gene: NA
V gene: TRBV9
J gene: TRBJ2-5
CDR3 protein: CASSARAGQETQYF
CDR3 DNA: TGTGCCAGCAGCGCCAGGGCAGGCCAAGAGACCCAGTACTTC

CDR3 length: 14
clone size: few
D gene: NA
V gene: TRBV5-1
J gene: TRBJ2-3
CDR3 protein: CASSLDTIGDTQYF
CDR3 DNA: TGCGCCAGCAGCTTGGACACCATCGGGGATACGCAGTATTTT

CDR3 length: 15
clone size: NA
D gene: NA
V gene: TRBV7-9
J gene: TRBJ2-1
CDR3 protein: CASVWAPGSYNEQFF
CDR3 DNA: TGTGCCAGCGTCTGGGCTCCTGGGTCCTACAATGAGCAGTTCTTC

CDR3 length: 17
clone size: NA
D gene: TRBD2
V gene: TRBV18
J gene: TRBJ2-3
CDR3 protein: CASSPPWGSGGTDTQYF
CDR3 DNA: TGTGCCAGCTCACCCCCATGGGGTAGCGGGGGGACAGATACGCAGTATTTT

CDR3 length: 15
clone size: few
D gene: TRBD2
V gene: TRBV6-4
J gene: TRBJ2-3
CDR3 protein: CASSERGGHTDTQYF
CDR3 DNA: TGTGCCAGCAGTGAGCGGGGGGGCCACACAGATACGCAGTATTTT

CDR3 length: 14
clone size: once
D gene: TRBD1
V gene: TRBV5-1
J gene: TRBJ1-6
CDR3 protein: CASRLQGLNSPLHF
CDR3 DNA: TGCGCCAGCAGACTACAGGGGTTAAACTCACCCCTCCACTTT

CDR3 length: 13
clone size: NA
D gene: NA
V gene: TRBV5-4
J gene: TRBJ1-1
CDR3 protein: CASSSRQHTEAFF
CDR3 DNA: TGTGCCAGCAGTTCCCGACAGCACACTGAAGCTTTCTTT

CDR3 length: 20
clone size: NA
D gene: TRBD1
V gene: TRBV30
J gene: TRBJ2-6
CDR3 protein: CAWTQLMGTGKGSGANGLTF
CDR3 DNA: TGTGCCTGGACGCAATTAATGGGGACAGGGAAGGGCTCTGGGGCCAACGGCCTGACTTTC